The clone carrying this TCR beta chain occurred once. The antigen is not known. CDR1 SGHRS and CDR2 YFSETQ come from the germline V gene. Between the trimmed V and J ends, which lost 2 bases and 3 bases, there was a span of 8 bases. The CDR3 runs 13 residues. The sample comes from a study of OX40 agonist ivuxolimab in advanced cancers. In the study overall: Patients treated during dose escalation were battling hepatocellular carcinoma, melanoma, renal cell or head and neck cancer. Study-level results: Those patients achieving a partial response at 0.1-3.0 mg/kg showed among the lowest clonal expansion. Expanded clones tended on average to be more numerous among CD8+ T cells than CD4+.

The table came from immunoSEQ multiplex PCR; TCRdb's copy has only in-frame clones and leaves some out. The table shows 48,000 or so clones, with approximately 86% occurring only once. The source of this sequence is an adult with an advanced solid tumor such as melanoma, head and neck, liver or kidney cancer. Sequences were derived from CD4+ or CD8+ T cells sorted from blood, sampled in a trial of the OX40 agonist ivuxolimab. V and J are TRBV5-1 and TRBJ1-1, with D perhaps matching TRBD1 (5 bases). CDR3 bases: TGCGCCAGCAGCTTCGGGGGTTACACTGAAGCTTTCTTT. Translating gives CASSFGGYTEAFF.